The rows below give T cell receptor beta chains drawn from one sample of a study of cytomegalovirus exposure and HLA in healthy donors. Sequenced by immunoSEQ multiplex PCR; TCRdb stores in-frame clones only, minus some. The table lists more than 95,000 clones, around 79% of them singletons. Sequenced material: PBMCs. The source is a man aged 60 to 75 in good health and CMV-seropositive. Each CDR3 is given with its conserved first and last residue. D genes are given only for firm matches. Where a row states a size, it is once, few, many or the class of an expanded clone; other rows omit it.

D gene | J gene | CDR3 length | V gene | clone size | CDR3 protein | CDR3 DNA
NA | TRBJ1-5 | 14 | TRBV7-6 | NA | CASSLTDSNQPQHF | TGTGCCAGCAGCTTAACAGATAGCAATCAGCCCCAGCATTTT
TRBD2 | TRBJ2-1 | 15 | TRBV4-3 | NA | CASSHPQAGDNEQFF | TGCGCCAGCAGCCATCCCCAAGCGGGGGACAATGAGCAGTTCTTC
NA | TRBJ1-5 | 14 | TRBV30 | NA | CAWSVPGGNQPQHF | TGTGCCTGGAGCGTTCCGGGAGGTAATCAGCCCCAGCATTTT
TRBD1 | TRBJ2-5 | 13 | TRBV29-1 | NA | CSVDRGQRETQYF | TGCAGCGTTGACAGGGGGCAGCGAGAGACCCAGTACTTC
NA | TRBJ1-2 | 14 | TRBV19 | NA | CASSIVGTPSGYTF | TGTGCCAGTAGTATAGTGGGGACTCCGAGTGGCTACACCTTC
NA | TRBJ2-1 | 17 | TRBV6-1 | NA | CASSAFGRTSSYNEQFF | TGTGCCAGCAGTGCTTTTGGGCGAACGAGCTCCTACAATGAGCAGTTCTTC
TRBD1 | TRBJ2-2 | 12 | TRBV12-5 | NA | CASGLVQGQLFF | TGTGCTAGTGGTTTGGTACAGGGGCAGCTGTTTTTT
TRBD1 | TRBJ2-6 | 17 | TRBV7-9 | NA | CASSTRTGNSGANVLTF | TGTGCCAGCAGCACCCGGACAGGGAACTCTGGGGCCAACGTCCTGACTTTC
TRBD2 | TRBJ2-3 | 14 | TRBV9 | few | CASSAGGGPDTQYF | TGTGCCAGCAGCGCCGGCGGGGGGCCCGATACGCAGTATTTT
NA | TRBJ1-5 | 16 | TRBV19 | NA | CAGSIDPLGGTQPQHF | TGTGCCGGTAGTATAGATCCGCTCGGGGGTACTCAGCCCCAGCATTTT
NA | TRBJ1-2 | 13 | TRBV10-3 | once | CAIARQTNYGYTF | TGTGCCATCGCCCGACAGACAAATTATGGCTACACCTTC
NA | TRBJ2-3 | 13 | TRBV5-1 | few | CASSLTGTDTQYF | TGCGCCAGCAGCCTAACAGGCACAGATACGCAGTATTTT
NA | TRBJ2-7 | 14 | TRBV9 | NA | CASSVEGGGYEKYF | TGTGCCAGCAGCGTAGAAGGGGGGGGCTACGAGAAGTACTTC
TRBD1 | TRBJ2-3 | 18 | TRBV10-3 | NA | CAISESGKTGRYTDTQYF | TGTGCCATCAGTGAGTCGGGGAAGACAGGGCGCTACACAGATACGCAGTATTTT
NA | TRBJ2-1 | 13 | TRBV19 | NA | CASSLTGNYWQFF | TGTGCCAGTAGTCTTACAGGAAATTACTGGCAGTTCTTC
NA | TRBJ1-1 | 13 | TRBV4-1 | NA | CASSFGLYTEAFF | TGCGCCAGCAGCTTCGGACTATACACTGAAGCTTTCTTT
NA | TRBJ2-5 | 14 | TRBV5-1 | NA | CASSLGDSQETQYF | TGCGCCAGCAGCTTGGGAGACAGCCAAGAGACCCAGTACTTC
NA | TRBJ2-1 | 14 | TRBV7-6 | NA | CASSSLSRSDEQFF | TGTGCCAGCAGTAGTCTATCGAGGTCTGATGAGCAGTTCTTC
NA | TRBJ1-6 | 13 | TRBV28 | NA | CASSRSYNSPLHF | TGTGCCAGCAGTCGGTCCTATAATTCACCCCTCCACTTT
NA | TRBJ1-1 | 16 | TRBV5-1 | NA | CASSAEGVQGFTEAFF | TGCGCCAGCAGCGCAGAAGGTGTGCAGGGCTTCACTGAAGCTTTCTTT
NA | TRBJ1-2 | 13 | TRBV7-8 | NA | CASSELQGNGYTF | TGTGCCAGCAGCGAACTACAGGGTAATGGCTACACCTTC
NA | TRBJ2-2 | 16 | TRBV5-1 | once | CASSLVRQTNTGELFF | TGCGCCAGCAGCTTGGTTCGTCAGACGAACACCGGGGAGCTGTTTTTT
NA | TRBJ2-1 | 12 | TRBV21-1 | NA | CASKAGDNEQFF | TGTGCCAGCAAGGCGGGCGACAATGAGCAGTTCTTC
NA | TRBJ1-5 | 17 | TRBV28 | NA | CASKLGGGPDRDQPQHF | TGTGCCAGCAAATTGGGAGGCGGTCCAGACCGAGATCAGCCCCAGCATTTT
NA | TRBJ1-5 | 14 | TRBV28 | NA | CASSPSPTGQPQHF | TGTGCCAGCAGCCCTTCCCCGACGGGTCAGCCCCAGCATTTT
NA | TRBJ1-5 | 15 | TRBV28 | once | CASSLARGSNQPQHF | TGTGCCAGCAGTTTAGCCAGGGGAAGCAATCAGCCCCAGCATTTT
NA | TRBJ2-1 | 15 | TRBV5-1 | NA | CASTGGGGPYNEQFF | TGCGCCAGCACCGGAGGGGGGGGGCCCTACAATGAGCAGTTCTTC
TRBD1 | TRBJ1-2 | 13 | TRBV7-3 | NA | CASSLGQDYGYTF | TGTGCCAGCAGCTTGGGACAGGACTATGGCTACACCTTC
NA | TRBJ2-1 | 16 | TRBV6-4 | NA | CASSDSWRGGNNEQFF | TGTGCCAGCAGTGACTCGTGGCGGGGCGGCAACAATGAGCAGTTCTTC
NA | TRBJ2-1 | 14 | TRBV6-1 | NA | CASKSRLSYNEQFF | TGTGCCAGCAAAAGCCGTCTCTCCTACAATGAGCAGTTCTTC
TRBD2 | TRBJ2-2 | 19 | TRBV12-5 | NA | CASGLPRLAGGPNTGELFF | TGTGCTAGTGGTTTGCCCCGACTAGCGGGGGGCCCGAACACCGGGGAGCTGTTTTTT
NA | TRBJ1-5 | 11 | TRBV2 | NA | CASGLRQPQHF | TGTGCCAGCGGATTGAGGCAGCCCCAGCATTTT
NA | TRBJ1-1 | 12 | TRBV6-5 | NA | CASGGEGTEAFF | TGTGCCAGCGGTGGGGAGGGCACTGAAGCTTTCTTT
TRBD2 | TRBJ2-2 | 15 | TRBV7-2 | NA | CASSLLGGDTGELFF | TGTGCCAGCAGCTTACTCGGGGGGGACACCGGGGAGCTGTTTTTT
TRBD1 | TRBJ2-5 | 14 | TRBV5-1 | NA | CASSMQGDGETQYF | TGCGCCAGCAGCATGCAGGGGGACGGGGAGACCCAGTACTTC
NA | TRBJ2-3 | 16 | TRBV9 | NA | CASSVAGGGRSDTQYF | TGTGCCAGCAGCGTAGCTGGGGGGGGGCGCTCAGATACGCAGTATTTT
TRBD1 | TRBJ1-1 | 14 | TRBV6-6 | NA | CASSYLDRGTEAFF | TGTGCCAGCAGTTACCTAGACAGGGGAACTGAAGCTTTCTTT
TRBD1 | TRBJ1-3 | 18 | TRBV7-6 | NA | CASSLEWETGASGNTIYF | TGTGCCAGCAGCTTAGAATGGGAAACAGGGGCCTCTGGAAACACCATATATTTT
TRBD1 | TRBJ1-1 | 13 | TRBV7-6 | NA | CASSRGQGTEAFF | TGTGCCAGCAGCAGGGGACAGGGGACTGAAGCTTTCTTT
TRBD1 | TRBJ1-1 | 14 | TRBV28 | NA | CASIPGQGRTEAFF | TGTGCCAGCATTCCGGGACAGGGCCGGACTGAAGCTTTCTTT
NA | TRBJ2-7 | 12 | TRBV7-8 | NA | CASSFGVYEQYF | TGTGCCAGCAGCTTCGGGGTTTACGAGCAGTACTTC
NA | TRBJ1-3 | 17 | TRBV5-1 | NA | CASSLTAGSSSGNTIYF | TGCGCCAGCAGCTTGACGGCAGGGTCCAGCTCTGGAAACACCATATATTTT
TRBD2 | TRBJ2-1 | 15 | TRBV6-5 | once | CASSYGGGAYNEQFF | TGTGCCAGCAGTTACGGGGGGGGAGCCTACAATGAGCAGTTCTTC
NA | TRBJ1-3 | 14 | TRBV6-1 | few | CASSDPGGENTIYF | TGTGCCAGCAGTGATCCCGGTGGAGAAAACACCATATATTTT
NA | TRBJ1-1 | 14 | TRBV2 | NA | CASSFEGVNTEAFF | TGTGCCAGCAGTTTCGAGGGAGTGAACACTGAAGCTTTCTTT
NA | TRBJ2-5 | 13 | TRBV5-1 | once | CASNGGRTETQYF | TGCGCCAGCAACGGGGGGCGGACGGAGACCCAGTACTTC